Given below is one TCR beta chain in context. Antigen unknown. Both 60 Vbeta primers and 13 Jbeta primers went into the PCR. Sequencing used immunoSEQ multiplex PCR; TCRdb keeps in-frame clones, though not all of them. Its table lists approximately 50,000 clones. The source of the sample is a study of cytomegalovirus exposure and HLA in healthy donors. Overall study findings and caveats: V segments that were indistinguishable, TRBV6-2 and TRBV6-3 among them, were omitted from analysis.

The CDR3 has 17 amino acids. Trimming cost V 6 bases and J 0 bases, with 17 bases left between them. Per germline, CDR1 LNHDA and CDR2 SQIVND (reference sequence). The TCR sequence derives from a male donor in good health and CMV-seropositive. The chain combines TRBV19 with TRBJ1-4; D is unclear. The sequenced sample consisted of PBMCs. The CDR3 region is CASSLPPGMTTNEKLFF. The CDR3 DNA follows: TGTGCCAGTAGCCTACCCCCCGGGATGACAACTAATGAAAAACTGTTTTTT.